The 14 T cell receptor beta chains presented below share a single source sample, sequenced in a study of T cell clones after liver transplantation. TCRdb's table, derived via immunoSEQ multiplex PCR, lists solely in-frame clones and lacks some. The table shows over 50,000 clones, with approximately 84% occurring only once. The sample in question was CD4+ T cells from blood, obtained before liver transplant. Receptors originate from a human donor who received a liver transplant.

This clone has just one count. The genes are TRBV6-1 and TRBJ1-1; 7 nucleotides line up with TRBD1. Germline CDR1 is MNHNS and CDR2 is SASEGT. The CDR3 has 13 amino acids. The trim removed 5 bases at V and 5 bases at J, leaving 5 bases unmatched. CDR3 in amino acids: CASSTKGATEAFF. The CDR3 region has the DNA TGTGCCAGCAGTACAAAGGGGGCAACTGAAGCTTTCTTT.

The chain couples TRBV12-2 to TRBJ1-1; the table calls TRBD1, which could not be checked here. TRBV12-2 is an annotated pseudogene. The CDR3 spans 17 residues. The CDR3 region is CASRLVGTGCLNTEAFF. The CDR3 DNA sequence: TGTGCAAGTCGCTTAGTTGGGACAGGGTGTTTGAACACTGAAGCTTTCTTT.

This sequence joins TRBV5-1 and TRBJ2-1; 12 bases agree with TRBD2. Germline values: CDR1 SGHRS, CDR2 YFSETQ. There are 13 residues in the CDR3. J lost 7 bases, V lost 7 bases, and 3 bases had no gene match. The CDR3 nucleotides are TGCGCCAGCGAACTAGCGGGAGGAAATGAGCAGTTCTTC. This codes for CASELAGGNEQFF.

In its sample, this clone was seen a few times. The V gene is TRBV5-1, the J gene TRBJ1-2; D is unresolved. V was pared by 0 bases and J by 7 bases, with 16 bases between. The germline V gene has CDR1 SGHRS and CDR2 YFSETQ. The CDR3 sequence is 15 residues long. This CDR3 reads CASSLDGPREGGYTF. As DNA, the CDR3 is TGCGCCAGCAGCTTGGATGGGCCGAGGGAGGGTGGCTACACCTTC.

This chain uses TRBV7-2 with TRBJ2-1, with 9 positions matching TRBD2. The J segment lost 9 bases and the V segment lost 3 bases, leaving 3 bases of the junction unmatched. The CDR3 consists of 13 residues. Germline-derived CDR1 and CDR2 are SGHTA and FQGNSA. This CDR3 is CASSFSGGSEQFF. CDR3 bases: TGTGCCAGCAGCTTTAGCGGGGGCAGTGAGCAGTTCTTC.

This rearrangement joins TRBV18 to TRBJ1-2; 11 positions match TRBD1. The CDR3 is made up of 16 amino acids. V trimming: 6 bases; J trimming: 4 bases; junction bases outside the gene matches: 10. The germline V gene encodes CDR1 KGHSH and CDR2 LQKENI. The DNA for the CDR3 is TGTGCCAGCTCCCTAGGACAGGGGGCGCTTGGCTATGGCTACACCTTC. Amino acid sequence: CASSLGQGALGYGYTF.

This chain uses TRBV5-1 with TRBJ2-5; 7 bases are a match to TRBD2. CDR3 length: 15 amino acids. The germline V gene has CDR1 SGHRS and CDR2 YFSETQ. Trimming removed 4 bases from V and 1 base from J; junction bases left unmatched: 7. The CDR3 nucleotides are TGCGCCAGCAGCCCAGTGGGGGGGTCCCAAGAGACCCAGTACTTC. Amino acid sequence: CASSPVGGSQETQYF.

The chain links TRBV11-3 to TRBJ2-1, with 13 bases matching TRBD2. Germline CDR1 SGHNT, CDR2 YENEEA. Trimming took 5 bases from V and 9 from J; bases not matched to a gene: 7. The CDR3 contains 15 residues. This CDR3 is CASSPRTSGRVEQFF. As DNA, the CDR3 is TGTGCCAGCAGCCCGAGGACTAGCGGGAGAGTTGAGCAGTTCTTC. Complete variable domain (other parts from reference TRBV11-3 and TRBJ2-1): EAGVVQSPRYKIIEKKQPVAFWCNPISGHNTLYWYLQNLGQGPELLIRYENEEAVDDSQLPKDRFSAERLKGVDSTLKIQPAELGDSAVYLCASSPRTSGRVEQFFGPGTRLTVL.

The V and J genes are TRBV20-1 and TRBJ2-2; no clear D. In germline, CDR1 is DFQATT, CDR2 SNEGSKA (reference sequence). Between the trimmed V and J ends, which lost 4 bases and 11 bases, there was a span of 11 bases. This CDR3 is 11 amino acids long. CDR3 in DNA: TGCAGTGCTAAAGGGAACGGTGAGCTGTTTTTT. Translation: CSAKGNGELFF.

The chain has TRBV11-2 and TRBJ2-1; 8 positions match TRBD1. J lost 8 bases, V lost 5 bases, and 11 bases had no gene match. The length of the CDR3 is 15 residues. Germline V gene lookup returns CDR1 SGHAT and CDR2 FQNNGV. The CDR3 DNA follows: TGTGCCAGCAGCCAAGACAGGGGTTATATGGATGAGCAGTTCTTC. This encodes CASSQDRGYMDEQFF.

The chain combines TRBV5-4 with TRBJ2-3, with TRBD2 as a possible D gene (7 bases). The CDR3 spans 16 residues. The germline V gene encodes CDR1 SGHNT and CDR2 YYREEE (reference sequence). V was trimmed by 0 bases and J by 4 bases, leaving 15 bases between them. The chain's CDR3 is CASSLGKGGFADTQYF. CDR3 nucleotide sequence: TGTGCCAGCAGCTTGGGAAAGGGGGGGTTTGCAGATACGCAGTATTTT.

The rearrangement joins TRBV5-1 to TRBJ2-7; no firm D call. The CDR3 has 14 amino acids. CDR1 SGHRS and CDR2 YFSETQ come from the germline V gene. The V end was cut by 0 bases, the J end by 4 bases, with 11 bases between. CDR3 region: CASSLGGSAYEQYF. In DNA, the CDR3 is TGCGCCAGCAGCTTGGGTGGATCTGCGTACGAGCAGTACTTC.

In this sample, this clone turned up once. The genes are TRBV5-1 and TRBJ2-3; 7 nucleotides align to TRBD2. Unmatched junction bases numbered 11, after V lost 0 bases and J lost 4 bases. Germline loops: CDR1 SGHRS, CDR2 YFSETQ. CDR3 length equals 17 residues. The CDR3 DNA sequence: TGCGCCAGCAGCTTGGCCCTCGTCGTCGCGGGGGCAGATACGCAGTATTTT. It is translated as CASSLALVVAGADTQYF.

This chain links TRBV28 with TRBJ2-7; 9 bases are a match to TRBD2. V was clipped by 6 bases and J by 3 bases; unmatched bases: 3. This CDR3 is 13 amino acids long. Looked up from germline, CDR1 is MDHEN and CDR2 is SYDVKM. The CDR3 reads CASSPAGGYEQYF. The CDR3 region has the DNA TGTGCCAGCAGCCCAGCGGGAGGCTACGAGCAGTACTTC.